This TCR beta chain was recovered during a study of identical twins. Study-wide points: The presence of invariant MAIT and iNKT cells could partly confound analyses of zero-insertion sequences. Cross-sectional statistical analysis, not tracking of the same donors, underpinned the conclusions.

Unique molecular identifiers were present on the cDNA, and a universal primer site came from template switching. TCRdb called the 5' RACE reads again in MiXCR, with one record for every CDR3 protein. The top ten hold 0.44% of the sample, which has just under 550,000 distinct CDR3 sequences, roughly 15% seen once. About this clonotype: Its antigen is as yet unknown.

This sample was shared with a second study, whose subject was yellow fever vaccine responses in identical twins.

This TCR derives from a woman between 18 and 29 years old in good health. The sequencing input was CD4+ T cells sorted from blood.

In nucleotides, the CDR3 is TGTGCCAGCAGCCCCCGGGGGAGACAGGGTGCGATCTGGGGTGGAGCTTTCTTT. It specifies CASSPRGRQGAIWGGAFF. The chain recombines TRBV11-1 with TRBJ1-1; 7 bases map to TRBD1. This CDR3 comprises 18 residues. The V gene end was trimmed by 5 bases and the J gene end by 10 bases; junction bases not matched to a gene: 25. The germline gives CDR1 SGHAT, CDR2 FQDESV (reference sequence).